These 30 T cell receptor beta chains share one sample of origin, sequenced in a study of T-cell reconstitution after alpha-beta-depleted transplantation in children. Researchers prepared the TCRbeta library using unique molecular identifiers, the study reports. TCRdb recomputed calls from the PCR reads with MiXCR, one row per CDR3 protein. The table has roughly 180,000 distinct CDR3 sequences, 8.5% to 14% seen once. The sequenced sample was PBMCs, obtained before TCRalphabeta/CD19-depleted stem cell transplant. The receptors derive from a boy between 2 and 10 years old with acute myeloid leukemia, due to receive a stem cell transplant.

This clonotype was seen at least ten times. Written as DNA, the CDR3 is TGTGCCAGCAGACTCGGACAGTCAAATCAGCCCCAGCATTTT. Its translation: CASRLGQSNQPQHF. J is TRBJ1-5 and V is TRBV6-5; TRBD1 is a possible D gene (6 bases). There are 14 residues in the CDR3. With 6 bases removed from V and 4 bases from J, the gap between germline ends came to 13 bases. Germline V gene lookup returns CDR1 MNHEY and CDR2 SVGAGI.

This clonotype was picked up many times. V gene TRBV5-5 combines with J gene TRBJ2-3; 12 bases agree with TRBD2. V lost 0 bases, J lost 5 bases, and 4 bases stayed unmatched. CDR3 length: 16 residues. Germline V gives CDR1 SGHKS, CDR2 YYEKEE (reference sequence). As DNA, the CDR3 is TGTGCCAGCAGCTTGGGACTAGCGGGGGCAGGAGATACGCAGTATTTT. Translation gives CASSLGLAGAGDTQYF.

This clonotype was detected ten times or more. The chain has TRBV5-6 and TRBJ2-1; 13 bases agree with TRBD2. CDR3 length: 16 amino acids. The germline CDR1 and CDR2 sequences are SGHDT and YYEEEE. J gave up 6 bases and V 1 base, and 4 bases lay outside the gene matches. CDR3 nucleotides: TGTGCCAGCAGCTTGCGGACTAGCGGGAGTGCCAATGAGCAGTTCTTC. Protein product: CASSLRTSGSANEQFF.

Turning to this clonotype: A much bigger clone sits one base away, suggesting this may be a read error. This rearrangement joins TRBV20-1 to TRBJ2-3; 7 bases fit TRBD1. CDR1 and CDR2 from the germline V gene are DFQATT and SNEGSKA (reference sequence). This CDR3 contains 14 residues. CDR3 coding DNA: TGCAGTGCTAGAGATGGCAGGGGGACAGATACGCAGTCTTTT. It yields the protein CSARDGRGTDTQSF.

CDR3 sequence: CASSPRLAGRLSSYNEQFF. In nucleotides, the CDR3 is TGTGCCAGCAGCCCTCGACTAGCGGGGCGACTGAGCTCCTACAATGAGCAGTTCTTC. The chain carries TRBV14 and TRBJ2-1; 11 bases map to TRBD2. The V gene end was trimmed by 4 bases and the J gene end by 0 bases; junction bases not matched to a gene: 11. CDR3 length: 19 residues. Germline loops: CDR1 SGHDN, CDR2 FVKESK. Drawing the rest from reference TRBV14 and TRBJ2-1, the complete variable domain is EAGVTQFPSHSVIEKGQTVTLRCDPISGHDNLYWYRRVMGKEIKFLLHFVKESKQDESGMPNNRFLAERTGGTYSTLKVQPAELEDSGVYFCASSPRLAGRLSSYNEQFFGPGTRLTVL.

This clonotype was counted a few times. The CDR3 DNA is TGTGCCAGCAGCTTATTAAGGATCAGGGGGCCTACCCTGAATGAAAAACTGTTTTTT. This codes for CASSLLRIRGPTLNEKLFF. The rearrangement joins TRBV11-1 to TRBJ1-4, with 8 bases aligning to TRBD1. The germline CDR1 and CDR2 sequences are SGHAT and FQDESV (reference sequence). V was pared by 2 bases and J by 5 bases, with 16 bases of the junction left unmatched. This CDR3 region has 19 residues.

This clonotype was detected many times. The rearrangement uses TRBV15 and TRBJ2-1; D ambiguous. This CDR3 is built from 15 residues. V was clipped by 1 base and J by 7 bases, with 14 bases between them. Germline-derived CDR1 and CDR2 are LNHNV and YYDKDF (reference sequence). CDR3 protein: CATSRAAVQRNEQFF. The CDR3 DNA is TGTGCCACCAGCAGAGCGGCTGTACAGAGGAATGAGCAGTTCTTC.

This clonotype appeared once. The CDR3 nucleotides are TGTGCCTGGAGTGAACCGGAAAACTCCTACAATGAGCAGTTCTTC. Translated, it gives CAWSEPENSYNEQFF. The chain has TRBV30 and TRBJ2-1; D not resolved. Germline V gene sequence: CDR1 GTSNPN, CDR2 SVGIG (reference sequence). This CDR3 region has 15 residues. With 1 base removed from V and 0 bases from J, the gap between germline ends came to 10 bases.

The sample holds many counts of this clonotype. The V and J genes are TRBV20-1 and TRBJ2-3; D is perhaps TRBD1 (6 bases). The germline V gene encodes CDR1 DFQATT and CDR2 SNEGSKA (reference sequence). Trimming took off 0 bases at V and 0 bases at J, with 7 bases between the two ends. The CDR3 sequence is 14 residues long. The CDR3 DNA sequence: TGCAGTGCTAGAGAGGGGGCTAGCACAGATACGCAGTATTTT. As protein: CSAREGASTDTQYF.

This clonotype was detected a few times. This chain connects TRBV6-1 to TRBJ2-1; TRBD1 agrees at 7 bases. J gave up 4 bases and V 6 bases, and 6 bases lay outside the gene matches. The length of the CDR3 is 14 residues. Germline lookup yields CDR1 MNHNS and CDR2 SASEGT. This CDR3 reads CASRRAGGYNEQFF. DNA for the CDR3: TGTGCCAGCAGAAGGGCAGGGGGTTACAATGAGCAGTTCTTC.

The chain has TRBV20-1 and TRBJ1-1, with TRBD1 matching 7 bases. After removal of 2 bases from V and 5 bases from J, the junction contained 11 bases not matched to a gene. Germline assignment: CDR1 DFQATT and CDR2 SNEGSKA (reference sequence). The CDR3 consists of 15 residues. The CDR3 loop reads CSARTRQGPRTEAFF. The CDR3 region has the DNA TGCAGTGCTAGAACCCGACAGGGCCCTCGAACTGAAGCTTTCTTT.

This clonotype appeared many times. The V gene is TRBV7-2, the J gene TRBJ1-2; D might be TRBD1 (5 bases). The germline CDR1 and CDR2 sequences are SGHTA and FQGNSA. V was pared by 1 base and J by 7 bases, with 16 bases between. This CDR3 contains 15 residues. Here the CDR3 reads CASSLVWQGRVGYTF. CDR3 in DNA: TGTGCCAGCAGCTTAGTTTGGCAGGGAAGGGTTGGCTACACCTTC.

This clonotype was observed many times. This chain uses TRBV20-1 with TRBJ1-3; D remains ambiguous. The CDR3 is 13 residues long. Looked up from germline, CDR1 is DFQATT and CDR2 is SNEGSKA (reference sequence). Trimming left V 0 bases short and J 8 bases short, with 11 bases between. CDR3 nucleotides: TGCAGTGCTAGAGATTCTGAGGGATACACCATATATTTT. Translation: CSARDSEGYTIYF.

This clonotype was recorded at least ten times. V and J are TRBV12-3 or TRBV12-4 and TRBJ1-2, with D perhaps TRBD1 (5 bases). CDR3 size: 14 residues. V dropped 5 bases and J dropped 0 bases, with 10 bases sitting between them. In DNA form, the CDR3 reads TGTGCCAGCAGTGCGGGGGAGGCTAACTATGGCTACACCTTC. Amino acids: CASSAGEANYGYTF.

The chain joins TRBV3-1 to TRBJ1-2; TRBD1 agrees at 9 bases. The V and J ends lost 10 bases and 6 bases, in that order; junction bases with no gene match: 18. The CDR3 has 16 residues. Germline assignment: CDR1 LGHDT and CDR2 YNNKEL (reference sequence). The CDR3 here is CATTRTGTGYYHGYTF. The CDR3 DNA is TGTGCCACCACCCGAACCGGGACAGGGTATTATCATGGCTACACCTTC.

This clonotype was picked up many times. The chain joins TRBV9 to TRBJ1-1; no definite D call. CDR3 length equals 13 residues. Trimming shortened V by 4 bases and J by 7 bases, and 14 bases separated the two germline ends. Looked up from germline, CDR1 is SGDLS and CDR2 is YYNGEE. The CDR3 region has the DNA TGTGCCAGCAGCCCCCCGGCGTCGGGTGAAGCTTTCTTT. Amino acids: CASSPPASGEAFF. Full variable domain (rest looked up from reference TRBV9 and TRBJ1-1): DSGVTQTPKHLITATGQRVTLRCSPRSGDLSVYWYQQSLDQGLQFLIQYYNGEERAKGNILERFSAQQFPDLHSELNLSSLELGDSALYFCASSPPASGEAFFGQGTRLTVV.

This clonotype was found a few times. V and J are TRBV2 and TRBJ2-3; 9 nucleotides match TRBD2. The CDR3 totals 14 residues. In germline, CDR1 is SNHLY, CDR2 FYNNEI. V shed 7 bases, J shed 5 bases, and the junction held 7 bases outside the gene matches. The CDR3 nucleotides are TGTGCCAGCAATACCTTAGCGGGGGTAGATACGCAGTATTTT. Amino acids: CASNTLAGVDTQYF.

There are many counts of this clonotype. The rearrangement links TRBV7-9 to TRBJ1-1; D not certain. Germline CDR1 and CDR2: SEHNR and FQNEAQ (reference sequence). CDR3 length: 13 residues. Trimming pared 5 bases from V and 5 bases from J, leaving 12 bases between. CDR3 region: CASSPRPATEAFF. The CDR3 DNA sequence: TGTGCCAGCAGCCCTAGACCAGCGACTGAAGCTTTCTTT.

This clonotype has a count of ten or more. The chain employs TRBV12-3 or TRBV12-4 and TRBJ1-1; D ambiguous. The V end lost 3 bases, the J end lost 2 bases, and 10 bases lay between the germline ends. The CDR3 length is 14 residues. As DNA, the CDR3 is TGTGCCAGCAGTTTGAGTCCTCCTAACACTGAAGCTTTCTTT. Translation gives CASSLSPPNTEAFF.

This clonotype came up many times. This chain uses TRBV9 with TRBJ2-1; 8 bases are shared with TRBD2. Germline assignment: CDR1 SGDLS and CDR2 YYNGEE. This CDR3 comprises 19 residues. Losses at the gene ends were 4 bases for V and 0 bases for J; bases not matched to a gene: 15. The DNA of the CDR3 is TGTGCCAGCAGCTACCCCCGGGGGCGGGAGGTGAGCTCCTACAATGAGCAGTTCTTC. It encodes CASSYPRGREVSSYNEQFF.

In this sample, this clonotype turned up many times. The V gene is TRBV11-2, the J gene TRBJ2-7, with D possibly being TRBD2 (6 bases). Germline CDR1 SGHAT, CDR2 FQNNGV. The CDR3 extends over 12 amino acids. V lost 2 bases to trimming and J lost 6 bases, with 8 bases between them. For the CDR3, the DNA is TGTGCCAGCAGCTTATTGGGGGGCGAGCAGTACGTC. Its translation is CASSLLGGEQYV.

Comment on this clonotype: Given a much more abundant clone one base away, this may be a read error. The chain carries TRBV18 and TRBJ1-1; TRBD1 aligns across 11 bases. The CDR3 has 13 residues. Germline loops: CDR1 KGHSH, CDR2 LQKENI. CDR3 sequence reads: CASSPGQGGEASF. The CDR3 region has the DNA TGTGCCAGCTCCCCGGGACAGGGGGGAGAAGCTTCCTTT.

This clonotype was seen ten or more times. The chain couples TRBV10-3 to TRBJ1-6; the D is unclear. CDR3 size: 14 residues. Trimming removed 11 bases at V and 6 bases at J, with 17 bases between. The germline gives CDR1 ENHRY, CDR2 SYGVKD. The CDR3 sequence is CASSVGVFNSPLHF. The CDR3 DNA sequence: TGTGCCTCCTCGGTTGGGGTTTTTAATTCACCCCTCCACTTT.

This clonotype was seen only a few times. In DNA form, the CDR3 reads TGTGCCAGTAGTGTGGGACAGGGGATCAATCAGCCCCAGCATTTT. It specifies CASSVGQGINQPQHF. The V gene is TRBV19, the J gene TRBJ1-5; 10 bases line up with TRBD1. This CDR3 contains 15 residues. Losses at the gene ends were 5 bases for V and 3 bases for J; bases not matched to a gene: 4. Germline CDR1 LNHDA, CDR2 SQIVND (reference sequence).

This clonotype was seen ten or more times. The chain links TRBV20-1 to TRBJ2-3, with 8 bases aligning to TRBD2. Germline CDR1 reads DFQATT; CDR2 reads SNEGSKA (reference sequence). With 5 bases clipped from V and 2 bases from J, the junction kept 9 bases outside the gene matches. The CDR3 runs 15 residues. The CDR3 DNA reads as TGCAGTGCTGGAGGACTAGCCGGGTTCACAGATACGCAGTATTTT. Amino acids: CSAGGLAGFTDTQYF.

This clonotype occurred many times. The V gene is TRBV11-1, the J gene TRBJ2-1; 12 nucleotides align to TRBD2. J was trimmed by 4 bases and V by 1 base; bases with no gene match: 11. The CDR3 covers 19 residues. Germline V gives CDR1 SGHAT, CDR2 FQDESV (reference sequence). DNA of the CDR3: TGTGCCAGCAGCTTAGTACTAGCGGGAGGCTACGGAAATTACAATGAGCAGTTCTTC. Its protein product is CASSLVLAGGYGNYNEQFF.

This clonotype was recorded at least ten times. The J gene is TRBJ2-7, the V gene TRBV12-3 or TRBV12-4; TRBD2 matches at 10 bases. The CDR3 runs 18 residues. J lost 0 bases, V lost 6 bases, and 14 bases had no gene match. The CDR3 bases are TGTGCCAGCAGCCTAGGGGTCCCTAGCGGGAGAAACTCCTACGAGCAGTACTTC. Amino acids: CASSLGVPSGRNSYEQYF.

In its sample, this clonotype was seen many times. The gene calls are TRBV3-1 and TRBJ2-7; D possibly matches TRBD1 or TRBD2 (5 bases each). The CDR3 is made up of 16 amino acids. V lost 4 bases and J 3 bases, leaving 19 bases between the germline ends. Germline V gives CDR1 LGHDT, CDR2 YNNKEL (reference sequence). The CDR3 loop reads CASSPRGTEVIYEQYF. CDR3 DNA sequence: TGTGCCAGCAGCCCACGAGGGACGGAGGTCATCTACGAGCAGTACTTC.

This clonotype was recorded at least ten times. The chain couples TRBV4-1 to TRBJ1-2; 8 bases agree with TRBD1. The trim removed 4 bases at V and 3 bases at J, leaving 1 base unmatched. The CDR3 is made up of 13 amino acids. Germline CDR1 and CDR2: MGHRA and YSYEKL. Written as DNA, the CDR3 is TGCGCCAGCAGCCCGGGACAGGACTATGGCTACACCTTC. This translates into CASSPGQDYGYTF.

This clonotype showed up many times. This chain joins TRBV12-3 or TRBV12-4 and TRBJ2-3; 9 bases match TRBD1. V shed 5 bases, J shed 3 bases, and the junction held 9 bases outside the gene matches. This CDR3 comprises 16 residues. The CDR3 protein is CASSLDRGKETDTQYF. In DNA form, the CDR3 reads TGTGCCAGCAGTCTCGACAGGGGGAAAGAGACAGATACGCAGTATTTT.